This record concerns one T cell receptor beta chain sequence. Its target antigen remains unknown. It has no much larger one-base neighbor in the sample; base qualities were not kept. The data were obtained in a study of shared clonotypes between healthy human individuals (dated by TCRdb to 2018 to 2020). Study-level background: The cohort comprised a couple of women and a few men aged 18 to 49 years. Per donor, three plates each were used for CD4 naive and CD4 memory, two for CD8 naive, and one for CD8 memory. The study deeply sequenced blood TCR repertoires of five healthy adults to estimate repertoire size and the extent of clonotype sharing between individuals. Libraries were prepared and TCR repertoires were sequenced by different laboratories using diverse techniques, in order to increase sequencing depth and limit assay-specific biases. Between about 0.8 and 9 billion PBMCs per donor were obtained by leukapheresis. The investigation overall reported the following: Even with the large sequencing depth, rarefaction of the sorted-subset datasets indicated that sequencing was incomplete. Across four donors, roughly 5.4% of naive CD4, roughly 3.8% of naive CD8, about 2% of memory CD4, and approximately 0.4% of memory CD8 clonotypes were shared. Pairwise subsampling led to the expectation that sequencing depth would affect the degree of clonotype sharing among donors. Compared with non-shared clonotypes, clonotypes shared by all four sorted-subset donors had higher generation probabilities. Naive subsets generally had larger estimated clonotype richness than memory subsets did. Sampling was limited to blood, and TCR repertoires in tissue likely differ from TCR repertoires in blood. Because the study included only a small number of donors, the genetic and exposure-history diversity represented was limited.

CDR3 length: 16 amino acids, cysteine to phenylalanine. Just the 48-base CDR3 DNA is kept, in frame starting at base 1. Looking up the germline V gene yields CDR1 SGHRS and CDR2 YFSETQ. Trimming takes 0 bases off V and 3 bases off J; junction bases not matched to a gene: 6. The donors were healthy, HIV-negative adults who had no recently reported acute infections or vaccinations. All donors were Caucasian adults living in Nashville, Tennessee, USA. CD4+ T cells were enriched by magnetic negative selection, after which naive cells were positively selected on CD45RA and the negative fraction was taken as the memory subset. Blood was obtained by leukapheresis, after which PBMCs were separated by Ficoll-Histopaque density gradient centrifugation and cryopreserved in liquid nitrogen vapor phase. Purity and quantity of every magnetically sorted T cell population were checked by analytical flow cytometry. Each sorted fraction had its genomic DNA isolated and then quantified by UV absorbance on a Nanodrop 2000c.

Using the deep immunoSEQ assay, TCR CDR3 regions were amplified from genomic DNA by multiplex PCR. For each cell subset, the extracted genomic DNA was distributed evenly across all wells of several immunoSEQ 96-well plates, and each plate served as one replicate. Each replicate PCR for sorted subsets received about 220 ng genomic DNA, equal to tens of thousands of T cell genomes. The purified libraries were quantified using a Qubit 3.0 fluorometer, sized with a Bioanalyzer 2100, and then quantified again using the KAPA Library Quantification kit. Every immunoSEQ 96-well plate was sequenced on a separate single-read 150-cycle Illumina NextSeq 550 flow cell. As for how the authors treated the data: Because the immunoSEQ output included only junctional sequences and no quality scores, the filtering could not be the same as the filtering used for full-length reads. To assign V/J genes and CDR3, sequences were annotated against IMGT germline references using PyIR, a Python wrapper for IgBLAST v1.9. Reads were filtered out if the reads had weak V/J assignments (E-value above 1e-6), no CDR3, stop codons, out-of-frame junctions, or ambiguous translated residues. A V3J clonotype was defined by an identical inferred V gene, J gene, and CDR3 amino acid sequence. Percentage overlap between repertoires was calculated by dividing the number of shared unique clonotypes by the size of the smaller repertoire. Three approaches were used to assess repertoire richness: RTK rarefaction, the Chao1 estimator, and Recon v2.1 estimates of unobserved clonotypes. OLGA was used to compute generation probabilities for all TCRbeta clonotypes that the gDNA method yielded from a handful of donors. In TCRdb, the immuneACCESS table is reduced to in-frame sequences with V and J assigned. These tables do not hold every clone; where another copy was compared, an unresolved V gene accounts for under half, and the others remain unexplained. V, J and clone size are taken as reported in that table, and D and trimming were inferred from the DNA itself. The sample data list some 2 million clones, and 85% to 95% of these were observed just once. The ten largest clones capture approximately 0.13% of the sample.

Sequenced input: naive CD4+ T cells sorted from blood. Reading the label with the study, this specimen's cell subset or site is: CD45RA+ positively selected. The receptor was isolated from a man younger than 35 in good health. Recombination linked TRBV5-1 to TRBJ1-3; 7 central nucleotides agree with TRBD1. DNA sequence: TGCGCCAGCAGCTTGGTGACAGGGTCGGGTGGAAACACCATATATTTT. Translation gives CASSLVTGSGGNTIYF.